This T cell receptor (beta chain) was profiled in a study of cytomegalovirus exposure and HLA in healthy donors. Concerning this clone itself: Its target is unknown.

Researchers ran the PCR with 60 Vbeta and 13 Jbeta primers. The repertoire was sequenced with immunoSEQ multiplex PCR; TCRdb's copy has only in-frame clones and lacks some. The sample shows some 130,000 clones, and 1.5% to 2% sits with its ten largest clones. Study-wide results and caveats: TCR beta sequences reportedly predicted the HLA-A and HLA-B alleles of most subjects accurately. In a later analysis, at a false discovery rate of 0.05, 15,000 to 20,000 TCR beta sequences were associated with HLA alleles.

CDR1 is MNHEY, CDR2 SMNVEV, per germline (reference sequence). V lost 2 bases to trimming and J lost 4 bases; unmatched junction nucleotides: 6. The CDR3 runs to 16 residues. The genes are TRBV27 and TRBJ2-4; 9 positions match TRBD2. This TCR came from a man aged 18 to 30 in good health and CMV-seronegative. The sequenced sample consisted of PBMCs. The CDR3 here is CASSLGGGATKNIQYF. The CDR3, as DNA: TGTGCCAGCAGTTTAGGCGGGGGGGCCACTAAAAACATTCAGTACTTC.